Each of the 20 T cell receptor beta chains below was sequenced from the same sample in a study of OX40 agonist ivuxolimab in advanced cancers. Produced via immunoSEQ multiplex PCR; TCRdb's table is partial and in-frame only. The sample includes tens of thousands of clones, roughly 91% of them seen just once. Sequenced material: CD4+ or CD8+ T cells sorted from blood, taken in a trial of the OX40 agonist ivuxolimab. Receptor source: an adult with an advanced solid tumor such as melanoma, head and neck, liver or kidney cancer.

The chain combines TRBV7-8 with TRBJ1-2; D remains unclear. Trimming left V 5 bases short and J 4 bases short, with 17 bases between. The CDR3 sequence is 15 residues long. Germline assignment: CDR1 SGHVS and CDR2 FQNEAQ. CDR3 protein: CASSPSRTLSYGYTF. The CDR3 DNA reads TGTGCCAGCAGCCCCAGCCGGACTTTGAGCTATGGCTACACCTTC.

The chain carries TRBV6-6 and TRBJ2-3, with 8 bases lining up with TRBD1. Germline V gene data show CDR1 as MNHNY and CDR2 as SVGAGI (reference sequence). This CDR3 is 14 amino acids long. V shed 6 bases, J shed 6 bases, and the junction held 8 bases outside the gene matches. CDR3: CASSLGTGGDTQYF. The DNA for the CDR3 is TGTGCCAGCAGCCTCGGGACAGGTGGGGATACGCAGTATTTT.

The chain employs TRBV7-2 and TRBJ1-2; D remains ambiguous. Germline CDR1 reads SGHTA; CDR2 reads FQGNSA. V lost 2 bases, J lost 5 bases, and 9 bases lay in between. This CDR3 has 13 residues. DNA of the CDR3: TGTGCCAGCAGCTTAAGTGGGGAGTATGGCTACACCTTC. It specifies CASSLSGEYGYTF. Full variable domain (remainder filled in from reference TRBV7-2 and TRBJ1-2): GAGVSQSPSNKVTEKGKDVELRCDPISGHTALYWYRQSLGQGLEFLIYFQGNSAPDKSGLPSDRFSAERTGGSVSTLTIQRTQQEDSAVYLCASSLSGEYGYTFGSGTRLTVV.

Of note for this clone: Mismatch with germline at one junction end may stem from a read error. The genes are TRBV30 and TRBJ2-3; D ambiguous. Germline CDR1 GTSNPN, CDR2 SVGIG (reference sequence). The length of the CDR3 is 11 residues. This CDR3 reads CAWSPSQTMHF. The CDR3 DNA follows: TGTGCCTGGAGTCCGTCCCAGACGATGCATTTT.

CDR3 sequence (DNA): TGTGCCTGCGTAATCAGGGACCCGCCCTCTGGGGCCAACGTCCTGACTTTC. Encoded protein: CACVIRDPPSGANVLTF. This chain uses TRBV30 with TRBJ2-6; possibly TRBD1 or TRBD2 for D (5 bases each). CDR3 length equals 17 residues. CDR1 is GTSNPN, CDR2 SVGIG, per germline (reference sequence). V dropped 6 bases and J dropped 0 bases, with 18 bases sitting between them.

The chain uses TRBV2 and TRBJ2-6, with D maybe TRBD1 (5 bases). In germline, CDR1 is SNHLY, CDR2 FYNNEI. The CDR3 is 15 amino acids. V was trimmed by 5 bases and J by 0 bases, leaving 8 bases between them. The CDR3 nucleotides are TGTGCCAGCAGTCTAGACAGCTCTGGGGCCAACGTCCTGACTTTC. Residues: CASSLDSSGANVLTF. Looking up the rest from reference TRBV2 and TRBJ2-6 gives the full variable domain: EPEVTQTPSHQVTQMGQEVILRCVPISNHLYFYWYRQILGQKVEFLVSFYNNEISEKSEIFDDQFSVERPDGSNFTLKIRSTKLEDSAMYFCASSLDSSGANVLTFGAGSRLTVL.

The chain is built from TRBV7-2 and TRBJ1-5; no definite D call. There are 15 residues in the CDR3. Germline V gene data show CDR1 as SGHTA and CDR2 as FQGNSA. Trimming cost V 5 bases and J 0 bases, with 11 bases left between them. This chain's CDR3 is CASSGLGHSNQPQHF. CDR3 DNA: TGTGCCAGCAGCGGCTTAGGGCATAGCAATCAGCCCCAGCATTTT.

The V gene is TRBV4-1, the J gene TRBJ2-3, with 11 bases identical to TRBD1. V dropped 8 bases and J dropped 4; count of bases not matched to a gene: 11. The germline V gene encodes CDR1 MGHRA and CDR2 YSYEKL. This CDR3 is 16 amino acids long. The CDR3 DNA is TGCGCCAGCGCCCAGGGGACAGGGGGGTCCGCAGATACGCAGTATTTT. Protein: CASAQGTGGSADTQYF.

This clone was counted a single time. The chain carries TRBV6-6 and TRBJ1-5, with D possibly matching TRBD1 (6 bases). Germline V lookup: CDR1 MNHNY, CDR2 SVGAGI (reference sequence). CDR3 length: 14 amino acids. Deletions cut 7 bases from V and 1 base from J, with 11 bases between. The CDR3 here is CASNRAGSNQPQHF. The DNA for the CDR3 is TGTGCCAGCAACAGGGCGGGCAGCAATCAGCCCCAGCATTTT.

The rearrangement uses TRBV5-4 and TRBJ1-4; TRBD1 might be the D (5 bases). The CDR3 consists of 13 residues. Trimming left V 4 bases short and J 5 bases short, with 9 bases between. From germline, CDR1 is SGHNT and CDR2 YYREEE (reference sequence). The CDR3 here is CASSTGPNEKLFF. CDR3 nucleotides: TGTGCCAGCAGCACGGGGCCCAATGAAAAACTGTTTTTT.

V gene TRBV28 combines with J gene TRBJ2-7; TRBD1 agrees at 10 bases. The length of the CDR3 is 15 residues. V trimming: 4 bases; J trimming: 3 bases; junction bases outside the gene matches: 6. Germline-derived CDR1 and CDR2 are MDHEN and SYDVKM. The CDR3 is CASSSEGQGSYEQYF. CDR3 bases: TGTGCCAGCAGTTCCGAGGGACAGGGGAGCTACGAGCAGTACTTC.

This chain uses TRBV11-2 with TRBJ1-1; no clear D gene. The V and J ends lost 5 bases and 5 bases respectively, with 12 bases between them. Germline V CDR1 and CDR2: SGHAT, FQNNGV. The CDR3 length is 13 residues. The CDR3 sequence is CASSTSDGTEAFF. CDR3 DNA sequence: TGTGCCAGCAGCACGTCGGATGGGACTGAAGCTTTCTTT.

The J gene is TRBJ2-7, the V gene TRBV16, with 8 bases identical to TRBD2. The V segment lost 4 bases and the J segment 9 bases; nucleotides outside the gene matches: 14. The germline gives CDR1 KGHSY, CDR2 FQNENV. There are 15 residues in the CDR3. CDR3 protein: CASSPQGGGRGGQYF. CDR3 nucleotide sequence: TGTGCCAGCAGCCCCCAAGGCGGGGGGCGAGGAGGGCAGTACTTC.

The chain carries TRBV27 and TRBJ1-2; possible D gene TRBD1, 6 bases. In germline, CDR1 is MNHEY, CDR2 SMNVEV (reference sequence). This CDR3 has 16 amino acids. The ends were cut back, 6 bases at V and 5 bases at J, with 22 bases in the middle. This CDR3 reads CASSFAYRGHGYGYTF. CDR3 in DNA: TGTGCCAGCAGCTTCGCTTATCGGGGACACGGATATGGCTACACCTTC.

This chain uses TRBV6-1 with TRBJ1-5; 9 bases line up with TRBD1. Per the germline V gene, CDR1 is MNHNS and CDR2 is SASEGT. V lost 7 bases and J lost 2; bases outside the gene matches: 3. CDR3 length: 14 amino acids. The CDR3 DNA reads as TGTGCCAGCAAGGGGGACAGGGGCAATCAGCCCCAGCATTTT. Its translation: CASKGDRGNQPQHF.

This sequence joins TRBV9 and TRBJ2-6; tentatively, D is TRBD1 (6 bases). The CDR3 has 16 residues. V was shortened by 1 base and J by 0 bases, with 8 bases between the two germline ends. Per the germline V gene, CDR1 is SGDLS and CDR2 is YYNGEE. This CDR3 reads CASSVPTGSGANVLTF. DNA of the CDR3: TGTGCCAGCAGCGTACCGACAGGCTCTGGGGCCAACGTCCTGACTTTC.

This chain uses TRBV9 with TRBJ2-2; maybe TRBD1 (5 bases). The V end lost 4 bases, the J end lost 5 bases, and 12 bases lay between the germline ends. There are 14 residues in the CDR3. Germline V gene lookup returns CDR1 SGDLS and CDR2 YYNGEE. The DNA of the CDR3 is TGTGCCAGCAGCCTGGGGCCCGGAACCGGGGAGCTGTTTTTT. It yields the protein CASSLGPGTGELFF.

This clone was picked up one time. The chain employs TRBV25-1 and TRBJ2-5; tentative D call: TRBD2 (6 bases). The CDR3 loop spans 14 amino acids. The V end lost 2 bases, the J end lost 5 bases, and 12 bases lay between the germline ends. In germline, CDR1 is MGHDK, CDR2 SYGVNS. As DNA, the CDR3 is TGTGCCAGCAGTGAACAGGGAGGTTCGGAGACCCAGTACTTC. Its protein product is CASSEQGGSETQYF.

The CDR3, as DNA: TGTGCCAGCAGTGGACTAGAGACCCAGTACTTC. Amino acids: CASSGLETQYF. The chain has TRBV25-1 and TRBJ2-5, with D uncertain. V was pared by 4 bases and J by 4 bases, with 4 bases between. Germline CDR1 MGHDK, CDR2 SYGVNS. This CDR3 spans 11 amino acids.

This clone came up once. The chain links TRBV5-1 to TRBJ2-5; TRBD1 might be the D (6 bases). Per germline, CDR1 SGHRS and CDR2 YFSETQ. The CDR3 runs to 14 residues. The ends were cut back, 3 bases at V and 5 bases at J, with 14 bases in the middle. The CDR3 protein is CASSYYRDAETQYF. The CDR3, as DNA: TGCGCCAGCAGCTACTACAGGGACGCGGAGACCCAGTACTTC.